These 29 T cell receptor beta chains came from one sample sequenced in a study of naive and memory T cell subsets. Both TRBC1 and TRBC2 were covered by a beta constant-region primer of two equimolar oligonucleotides. One entry per CDR3 protein results from TCRdb running MiXCR on the UMI-ligation and nested PCR reads. In the table there are some 150,000 distinct CDR3 sequences, approximately 15% of which are singletons. Sequencing used naive CD4+ T cells from blood. The receptor set was obtained from a human donor in good health.

In this sample, this clonotype turned up a few times. The CDR3 DNA sequence: TGCGCCAGCAGCTTGGGGATAGCGGGTGGATCGGAGCAGTTCTTC. Translation gives CASSLGIAGGSEQFF. The chain is built from TRBV5-1 and TRBJ2-1; the match to TRBD2 covers 7 bases. The length of the CDR3 is 15 residues. Germline lookup yields CDR1 SGHRS and CDR2 YFSETQ. V gave up 0 bases and J gave up 10 bases; unmatched junction bases: 10. Full variable domain (rest looked up from reference TRBV5-1 and TRBJ2-1): KAGVTQTPRYLIKTRGQQVTLSCSPISGHRSVSWYQQTPGQGLQFLFEYFSETQRNKGNFPGRFSGRQFSNSRSEMNVSTLELGDSALYLCASSLGIAGGSEQFFGPGTRLTVL.

The chain links TRBV20-1 to TRBJ2-1, with 7 bases matching TRBD2. Germline values: CDR1 DFQATT, CDR2 SNEGSKA (reference sequence). Trimming at V came to 4 bases and at J to 1 base, leaving 7 bases not matched to a gene. This CDR3 region has 15 residues. For the CDR3, the DNA is TGCAGTGCTAAATCTGCGCGGGAGTCCTACAATGAGCAGTTCTTC. It codes for CSAKSARESYNEQFF.

This clonotype has more than one count but fewer than ten. The chain has TRBV3-1 and TRBJ2-1; 15 bases agree with TRBD2. The CDR3 is 16 amino acids. Per germline, CDR1 LGHDT and CDR2 YNNKEL (reference sequence). Trimming removed 3 bases from V and 8 bases from J; junction bases left unmatched: 5. The CDR3 coding sequence is TGTGCCAGCAGCCACAGAAGGACTAGCGGGAGGGATGAGCAGTTCTTC. It codes for CASSHRRTSGRDEQFF.

This clonotype was observed once. The V call is TRBV7-3, the J call TRBJ2-3; D is unclear. V was pared by 6 bases and J by 0 bases, with 10 bases between. The CDR3 is 14 amino acids. Germline CDR1 reads SGHTA; CDR2 reads FQGTGA. CDR3 in DNA: TGTGCCAGCAGTCAAGGAACTAGCACAGATACGCAGTATTTT. Protein product: CASSQGTSTDTQYF.

The chain carries TRBV10-3 and TRBJ1-3; 10 bases match TRBD1. CDR1 ENHRY and CDR2 SYGVKD come from the germline V gene. Unmatched junction bases numbered 10, after V lost 10 bases and J lost 1 base. The CDR3 has 16 residues. The CDR3 protein is CATTGQGSLSGNTIYF. CDR3 DNA: TGTGCCACCACGGGACAGGGGAGCCTTTCTGGAAACACCATATATTTT.

The V gene is TRBV12-3 or TRBV12-4, the J gene TRBJ2-2; D perhaps matches TRBD1 (6 bases). This CDR3 comprises 14 residues. V was shortened by 3 bases and J by 1 base, with 6 bases between the two germline ends. The CDR3 here is CASSLGQNTGELFF. In DNA form, the CDR3 reads TGTGCCAGCAGTTTGGGACAGAACACCGGGGAGCTGTTTTTT.

This clonotype turned up a few times. The V and J genes are TRBV18 and TRBJ2-7; 10 positions match TRBD1. The CDR3 extends over 18 amino acids. The trim removed 3 bases at V and 0 bases at J, leaving 11 bases unmatched. The germline V gene encodes CDR1 KGHSH and CDR2 LQKENI. CDR3 region: CASSPITGQGTPSYEQYF. CDR3 sequence (DNA): TGTGCCAGCTCACCTATAACGGGACAGGGGACACCCTCCTACGAGCAGTACTTC.

The chain uses TRBV2 and TRBJ1-5; D is unresolved. This CDR3 is built from 11 residues. V dropped 2 bases and J dropped 6 bases, with 2 bases sitting between them. CDR1 is SNHLY and CDR2 is FYNNEI in the germline V gene. The chain's CDR3 is CASSESQPQHF. The CDR3 bases are TGTGCCAGCAGTGAAAGTCAGCCCCAGCATTTT.

The V and J genes are TRBV25-1 and TRBJ1-1; 10 bases align to TRBD1. The germline V gene encodes CDR1 MGHDK and CDR2 SYGVNS. Germline trimming cut 3 bases from V and 6 bases from J; bases unmatched to any gene: 7. This CDR3 contains 15 residues. CDR3 nucleotide sequence: TGTGCCAGCAGTGATCCGGACAGGGGGATTGCTGAAGCTTTCTTT. It specifies CASSDPDRGIAEAFF.

The genes are TRBV24-1 and TRBJ1-5; D is uncertain. This CDR3 has 16 residues. V dropped 3 bases and J dropped 1 base, with 12 bases sitting between them. Germline CDR1 and CDR2: KGHDR and SFDVKD. The CDR3 bases are TGTGCCACCAGTGATGCATCCGGGTTCAGCAATCAGCCCCAGCATTTT. Protein product: CATSDASGFSNQPQHF.

This clonotype was detected many times. The chain is built from TRBV27 and TRBJ2-3, with 8 bases fitting TRBD2. From germline, CDR1 is MNHEY and CDR2 SMNVEV (reference sequence). V lost 2 bases to trimming and J lost 1 base; unmatched junction nucleotides: 8. The CDR3 length is 17 residues. The CDR3 protein is CASSLIGREVGTDTQYF. CDR3 nucleotides: TGTGCCAGCAGTTTAATCGGGCGGGAGGTTGGCACAGATACGCAGTATTTT.

This clonotype was detected only a few times. The V gene is TRBV11-2, the J gene TRBJ1-5, with D unclear. The CDR3 runs 14 residues. The germline V and J ends were trimmed by 1 base and 5 bases, with 9 bases remaining between them. The germline gives CDR1 SGHAT, CDR2 FQNNGV. The CDR3 is CASSLVATHQPQHF. CDR3 coding DNA: TGTGCCAGCAGCTTAGTGGCGACTCATCAGCCCCAGCATTTT.

This clonotype was observed at least ten times. The CDR3 loop is CASSPAALGQSNYGYTF. In nucleotides, the CDR3 is TGTGCCAGCAGTCCCGCTGCGTTAGGGCAGTCTAACTATGGCTACACCTTC. The V and J genes are TRBV28 and TRBJ1-2; D is unresolved. The CDR3 covers 17 residues. Per germline, CDR1 MDHEN and CDR2 SYDVKM. V shed 5 bases and J shed 0 bases, with 19 bases lying between them.

Only one count was recorded for this clonotype. This chain connects TRBV6-1 to TRBJ1-5; D perhaps matches TRBD1 (5 bases). Trimming took off 4 bases at V and 2 bases at J, with 18 bases between the two ends. The CDR3 has 17 amino acids. Germline-derived CDR1 and CDR2 are MNHNS and SASEGT. The CDR3 sequence is CASSARVRGFGNQPQHF. Here the CDR3 DNA reads TGTGCCAGCAGTGCCCGGGTAAGGGGATTTGGCAATCAGCCCCAGCATTTT.

This clonotype was counted between two and nine times. The gene calls are TRBV7-9 and TRBJ2-5, with D possibly TRBD1 on 6 matching bases. Trimming left V 0 bases short and J 4 bases short, with 15 bases between. The CDR3 has 16 amino acids. Germline CDR1 and CDR2: SEHNR and FQNEAQ (reference sequence). The CDR3 spells CASSLASTGTRETQYF. CDR3 DNA: TGTGCCAGCAGCTTAGCTAGCACAGGGACGCGAGAGACCCAGTACTTC.

This chain links TRBV25-1 with TRBJ1-5; D is possibly TRBD1 (6 bases). Germline assignment: CDR1 MGHDK and CDR2 SYGVNS. The V gene lost 4 bases and the J gene lost 0 bases, with 7 bases spanning the gap. The CDR3 is 14 amino acids. As DNA, the CDR3 is TGTGCCAGCAGTGCGACAGGTAGCAATCAGCCCCAGCATTTT. Protein: CASSATGSNQPQHF.

The chain carries TRBV5-1 and TRBJ2-6; the match to TRBD1 covers 7 bases. V lost 4 bases to trimming and J lost 0 bases; unmatched junction nucleotides: 4. Germline CDR1 is SGHRS and CDR2 is YFSETQ. The CDR3 is 16 residues long. DNA of the CDR3: TGCGCCAGCAGCGGGGACAGTGCCTCTGGGGCCAACGTCCTGACTTTC. It codes for CASSGDSASGANVLTF.

This chain connects TRBV10-3 to TRBJ2-3; 10 nucleotides align to TRBD1. The CDR3 spans 14 residues. Germline V gene data show CDR1 as ENHRY and CDR2 as SYGVKD. Germline trimming cut 11 bases from V and 3 bases from J; bases unmatched to any gene: 8. In DNA, the CDR3 is TGTGCCGTCCGACAGGGGGCTTCAACAGATACGCAGTATTTT. This gives the protein CAVRQGASTDTQYF.

The table lists this clonotype with a count of one. The chain links TRBV20-1 to TRBJ2-1; 8 bases align to TRBD2. From germline, CDR1 is DFQATT and CDR2 SNEGSKA (reference sequence). The V gene end was trimmed by 0 bases and the J gene end by 10 bases; junction bases not matched to a gene: 14. The CDR3 runs 16 residues. CDR3 residues: CSAREEAWGAGGEQFF. For the CDR3, the DNA is TGCAGTGCTAGAGAGGAGGCTTGGGGCGCGGGAGGCGAGCAGTTCTTC.

V gene TRBV25-1 combines with J gene TRBJ2-5; 8 bases match TRBD2. The CDR3 is made up of 15 amino acids. J gave up 4 bases and V 6 bases, and 10 bases lay outside the gene matches. The germline gives CDR1 MGHDK, CDR2 SYGVNS. Here the CDR3 DNA reads TGTGCCAGCAGCCGAGCGGGAGCAATCGGAGAGACCCAGTACTTC. It specifies CASSRAGAIGETQYF.

This chain connects TRBV18 to TRBJ2-3; no definite D call. Trimming took 3 bases from V and 0 from J, leaving 10 bases between them. The CDR3 covers 15 residues. CDR1 and CDR2 from the germline V gene are KGHSH and LQKENI. In DNA form, the CDR3 reads TGTGCCAGCTCACCGTTCGACGGAAGCACAGATACGCAGTATTTT. Protein sequence: CASSPFDGSTDTQYF.

J is TRBJ1-1 and V is TRBV6-5; weak D call: TRBD1 (5 bases). The CDR3 is 14 residues long. The V gene lost 0 bases and the J gene lost 13 bases, with 18 bases spanning the gap. The germline V gene encodes CDR1 MNHEY and CDR2 SVGAGI. The CDR3 region has the DNA TGTGCCAGCAGTTACTCGACCGGGACCCGCGGAGGTTTCTTT. Protein product: CASSYSTGTRGGFF.

This sequence joins TRBV28 and TRBJ1-5; D is possibly TRBD1 (6 bases). The V end lost 2 bases, the J end lost 4 bases, and 12 bases lay between the germline ends. Germline-derived CDR1 and CDR2 are MDHEN and SYDVKM. The CDR3 runs 15 residues. The CDR3 sequence is CASSLGGAENQPQHF. The CDR3 DNA is TGTGCCAGCAGTTTAGGGGGGGCCGAGAATCAGCCCCAGCATTTT.

There are a few counts of this clonotype. V and J are TRBV29-1 and TRBJ2-1, with TRBD2 identical over 14 bases. Germline V gene lookup returns CDR1 SQVTM and CDR2 ANQGSEA. There are 14 residues in the CDR3. V was pared by 6 bases and J by 10 bases, with 8 bases of the junction left unmatched. DNA for the CDR3: TGCAGCGTCGAGGGACTAGCGGGAGTAGAGGAGCAGTTCTTC. Translated: CSVEGLAGVEEQFF.

This rearrangement joins TRBV24-1 to TRBJ2-2; unclear D gene. V lost 5 bases, J lost 4 bases, and 10 bases lay in between. CDR3 size: 14 residues. From germline, CDR1 is KGHDR and CDR2 SFDVKD. Written as DNA, the CDR3 is TGTGCCACCAGTGCCCCGGAAACCACCGGGGAGCTGTTTTTT. Translation gives CATSAPETTGELFF.

The chain is built from TRBV20-1 and TRBJ2-5; D unresolved. Trimming shortened V by 4 bases and J by 5 bases, and 8 bases separated the two germline ends. This CDR3 is 11 amino acids long. Germline V gene data show CDR1 as DFQATT and CDR2 as SNEGSKA (reference sequence). Written as DNA, the CDR3 is TGCAGTGCTACTTCTGCGGAGACCCAGTACTTC. This translates into CSATSAETQYF.

This clonotype was recorded a few times. The chain joins TRBV11-1 to TRBJ2-7; possibly TRBD2 for D (6 bases). The CDR3 runs to 14 residues. Trimming took off 4 bases at V and 2 bases at J, with 12 bases between the two ends. CDR1 SGHAT and CDR2 FQDESV come from the germline V gene (reference sequence). CDR3 nucleotide sequence: TGTGCCAGCAGCTCCCGCCGCGGGACCTACGAGCAGTACTTC. This gives the protein CASSSRRGTYEQYF. Full variable domain (remainder filled in from reference TRBV11-1 and TRBJ2-7): EAEVAQSPRYKITEKSQAVAFWCDPISGHATLYWYRQILGQGPELLVQFQDESVVDDSQLPKDRFSAERLKGVDSTLKIQPAELGDSAMYLCASSSRRGTYEQYFGPGTRLTVT.

This clonotype was detected many times. The chain employs TRBV30 and TRBJ2-7; 7 nucleotides align to TRBD1. J lost 1 base, V lost 2 bases, and 5 bases had no gene match. The CDR3 is made up of 14 amino acids. The germline CDR1 and CDR2 sequences are GTSNPN and SVGIG (reference sequence). The CDR3 sequence is CAWSTRQGSYEQYF. The DNA of the CDR3 is TGTGCCTGGAGTACGCGACAGGGATCCTACGAGCAGTACTTC. Full variable domain (rest looked up from reference TRBV30 and TRBJ2-7): SQTIHQWPATLVQPVGSPLSLECTVEGTSNPNLYWYRQAAGRGLQLLFYSVGIGQISSEVPQNLSASRPQDRQFILSSKKLLLSDSGFYLCAWSTRQGSYEQYFGPGTRLTVT.

The chain carries TRBV5-1 and TRBJ2-7, with TRBD2 as a possible D gene (6 bases). There are 14 residues in the CDR3. The V end lost 4 bases, the J end lost 6 bases, and 17 bases lay between the germline ends. The germline gives CDR1 SGHRS, CDR2 YFSETQ. CDR3 residues: CASSPGGTSGEQYF. The CDR3 DNA reads TGCGCCAGCAGCCCGGGCGGGACTTCGGGCGAGCAGTACTTC. The whole variable domain, filled in from reference TRBV5-1 and TRBJ2-7, reads KAGVTQTPRYLIKTRGQQVTLSCSPISGHRSVSWYQQTPGQGLQFLFEYFSETQRNKGNFPGRFSGRQFSNSRSEMNVSTLELGDSALYLCASSPGGTSGEQYFGPGTRLTVT.